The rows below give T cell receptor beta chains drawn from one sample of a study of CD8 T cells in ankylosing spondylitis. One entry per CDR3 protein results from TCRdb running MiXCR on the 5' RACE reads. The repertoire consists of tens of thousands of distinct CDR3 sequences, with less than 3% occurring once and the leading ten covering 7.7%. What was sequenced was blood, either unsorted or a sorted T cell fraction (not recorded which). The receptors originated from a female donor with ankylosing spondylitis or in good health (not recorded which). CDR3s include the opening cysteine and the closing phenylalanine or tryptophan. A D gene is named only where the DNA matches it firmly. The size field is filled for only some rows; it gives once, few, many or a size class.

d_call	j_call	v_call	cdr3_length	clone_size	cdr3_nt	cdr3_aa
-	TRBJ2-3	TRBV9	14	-	TGTGCCAGCACCGTAGCACCTAGCACAGATACGCAGTATTTT	CASTVAPSTDTQYF
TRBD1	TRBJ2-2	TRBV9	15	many	TGTGCCAGCAGTGAAAGACAGGGTACCACCGGGGAGCTGTTTTTT	CASSERQGTTGELFF
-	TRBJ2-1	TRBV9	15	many	TGTGCCAGCAGCACGGCGGGGACCCCGAGTGCGGAGCAGTTCTTC	CASSTAGTPSAEQFF
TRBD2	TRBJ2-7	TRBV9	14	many	TGTGCCAGCAGCGTAGCTAGCGGGGTTTACGAGCAGTACTTC	CASSVASGVYEQYF
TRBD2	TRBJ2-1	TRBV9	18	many	TGTGCCAGCAGCGTAGGCCCCTTAGGAGCGGGAGACTACAATGAGCAGTTCTTC	CASSVGPLGAGDYNEQFF
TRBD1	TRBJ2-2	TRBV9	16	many	TGTGCCAGCAGCCTAGGCGGGACAGGGGGTACCGGGGAGCTGTTTTTT	CASSLGGTGGTGELFF
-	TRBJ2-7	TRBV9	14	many	TGTGCCAGCAGCGTAGGGGAATACTCCTACGAGCAGTACTTC	CASSVGEYSYEQYF
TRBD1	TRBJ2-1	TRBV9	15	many	TGTGCCAGCAGCTGGGCGGGACAGGGTAGGAATGAGCAGTTCTTC	CASSWAGQGRNEQFF
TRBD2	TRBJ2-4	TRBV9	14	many	TGTGCCAGCAGCGTAGAGGGGACTAGCGGGAAAACGTACTTC	CASSVEGTSGKTYF
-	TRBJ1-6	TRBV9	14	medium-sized	TGTGCCAGCAGCGTAGCCACGGATCATTCACCCCTCCACTTT	CASSVATDHSPLHF
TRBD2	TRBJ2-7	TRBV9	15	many	TGTGCCAGCAGCGAGGGAGGGGATCCCCCCTACGAGCAGTACTTC	CASSEGGDPPYEQYF
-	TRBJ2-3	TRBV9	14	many	TGTGCCAGCAGCGTAGCCACAGGGCGAGATACGCAGTATTTT	CASSVATGRDTQYF
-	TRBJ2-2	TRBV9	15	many	TGTGCCAGCAGCGGTTCCGGGACTTTAACCGGGGAGCTGTTTTTT	CASSGSGTLTGELFF
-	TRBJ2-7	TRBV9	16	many	TGTGCCAGCAGCGTAGCTATGGGCATAACCCCTTCCGAGCAGTACTTC	CASSVAMGITPSEQYF
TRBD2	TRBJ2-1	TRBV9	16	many	TGTGCCAGCAGCGTAGGCCCTAGCGGGGGGATGGATGAGCAGTTCTTC	CASSVGPSGGMDEQFF
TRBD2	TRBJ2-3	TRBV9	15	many	TGTGCCAGCAGCGAACGCGGGGGGGTCACAGATACGCAGTATTTT	CASSERGGVTDTQYF
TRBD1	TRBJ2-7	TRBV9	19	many	TGTGCCAGCAGCCCCCCGGGACAGGGATCGGAACCCCCCTCCTACGAGCAGTACTTC	CASSPPGQGSEPPSYEQYF
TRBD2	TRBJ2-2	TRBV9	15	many	TGTGCCAGCAGCGGGGGACTAGCGAACACCGGGGAGCTGTTTTTT	CASSGGLANTGELFF
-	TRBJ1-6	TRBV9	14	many	TGTGCCAGCAGCACCAGGGGCGATAATTCACCCCTCCACTTT	CASSTRGDNSPLHF
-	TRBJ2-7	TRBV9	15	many	TGTGCCAGCAGCCCCTGGGGGGGACAGACCTACGAGCAGTACTTC	CASSPWGGQTYEQYF
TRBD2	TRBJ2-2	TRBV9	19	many	TGTGCCAGCAGCCCAGGCGGGACTAGCGGGAGAGGTGGCACCGGGGAGCTGTTTTTT	CASSPGGTSGRGGTGELFF
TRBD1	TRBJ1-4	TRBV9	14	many	TGTGCCAGCAGCGTATCAGGGGGCGAAGAAAAACTGTTTTTT	CASSVSGGEEKLFF
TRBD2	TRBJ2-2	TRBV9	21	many	TGTGCCAGCAGCGTAGAGTTCAGCGGGAGACAACTGGGGAATGGGACCGGGGAGCTGTTTTTT	CASSVEFSGRQLGNGTGELFF
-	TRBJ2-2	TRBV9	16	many	TGTGCCAGCAGCTACCGGACAGAACTGAACACCGGGGAGCTGTTTTTT	CASSYRTELNTGELFF
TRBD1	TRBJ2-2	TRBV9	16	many	TGTGCCAGCAGCGCCCGAGGGACAGGGGACGTCGGGGAGCTGTTTTTT	CASSARGTGDVGELFF
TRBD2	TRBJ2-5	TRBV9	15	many	TGTGCCAGCAGCGGTAGCGGGAGGGCCAGTAAGACCCAGTACTTC	CASSGSGRASKTQYF
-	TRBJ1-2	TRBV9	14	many	TGTGCCAGCAGCGATAAAGTAAATAACTATGGCTACACCTTC	CASSDKVNNYGYTF
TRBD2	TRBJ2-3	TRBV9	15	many	TGTGCCAGCAGCCCCACTAGCGGGTCCACAGATACGCAGTATTTT	CASSPTSGSTDTQYF
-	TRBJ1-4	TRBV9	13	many	TGTGCCAGCAGCGTTGGGACATCTGAAAAACTGTTTTTT	CASSVGTSEKLFF
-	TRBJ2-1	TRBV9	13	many	TGTGCCAGCAGTGAAAGCTCCTACAATGAGCAGTTCTTC	CASSESSYNEQFF
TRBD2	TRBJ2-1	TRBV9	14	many	TGTGCCAGCTCTAAACGGGGGGGATACAATGAGCAGTTCTTC	CASSKRGGYNEQFF
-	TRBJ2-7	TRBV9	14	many	TGTGCCAGCAGCGTAGGGGGCAGCGGATACGAGCAGTACTTC	CASSVGGSGYEQYF
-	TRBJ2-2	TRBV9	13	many	TGTGCCAGCAGCGCCCAGGGGAAGGGGGAGCTGTTTTTT	CASSAQGKGELFF
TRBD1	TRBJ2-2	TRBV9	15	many	TGTGCCAGCAGCGTTGAGGACAGGGGCACCGGGGAGCTGTTTTTT	CASSVEDRGTGELFF
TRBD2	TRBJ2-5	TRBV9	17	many	TGTGCCAGCAGCGTAGACAGCGGGGGGGTGCTAGGTGAGACCCAGTACTTC	CASSVDSGGVLGETQYF
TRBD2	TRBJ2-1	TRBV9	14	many	TGTGCCAGCAGCGGGACTAGCGGGAGTGTTGAGCAGTTCTTC	CASSGTSGSVEQFF
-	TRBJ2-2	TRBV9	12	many	TGTGCCAGCAGCGTATATCCCGGGGAGCTGTTTTTT	CASSVYPGELFF
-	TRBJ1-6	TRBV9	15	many	TGTGCCAGCAGCGTTAGTTCCGGCCCAGGGTCACCCCTCCACTTT	CASSVSSGPGSPLHF
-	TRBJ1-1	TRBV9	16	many	TGTGCCAGCGGCAGGAAGCCGATCAACATGAACACTGAAGCTTTCTTT	CASGRKPINMNTEAFF
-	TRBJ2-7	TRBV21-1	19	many	TGTGCCAGCAGCAGGGGGACAGTTTTTACTAGCCCCCTTCTGTACGAGCAGTACTTC	CASSRGTVFTSPLLYEQYF
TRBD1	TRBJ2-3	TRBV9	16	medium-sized	TGTGCCAGCAGCTTGAGACAGGGAGCTAGCACAGATACGCAGTATTTT	CASSLRQGASTDTQYF
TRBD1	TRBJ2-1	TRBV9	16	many	TGTGCCAGCAGCCCCCAATCGACAGGGGGGGGGAATGAGCAGTTCTTC	CASSPQSTGGGNEQFF
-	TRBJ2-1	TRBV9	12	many	TGTGCCAGCAGCGCACTGGACAATGAGCAGTTCTTC	CASSALDNEQFF
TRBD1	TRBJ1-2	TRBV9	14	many	TGTGCCAGCAGGGACAGGGGCTCTTTCTATGGCTACACCTTC	CASRDRGSFYGYTF
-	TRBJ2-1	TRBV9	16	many	TGTGCCAGCAGCGTAGCCGGGGACTACCAGGGGGGTGAGCAGTTCTTC	CASSVAGDYQGGEQFF
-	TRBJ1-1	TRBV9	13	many	TGTGCCAGCAGCGTATTAGTGAACACTGAAGCTTTCTTT	CASSVLVNTEAFF